This is a list of T cell receptor beta chains from one sample in a study of shared clonotypes between healthy human individuals. TCRdb's table, derived via immunoSEQ multiplex PCR, lists solely in-frame clones and lacks some. Counted here are 2,100,000 or so clones, approximately 96% occurring once; the ten biggest clones make up roughly 0.13%. Source material: naive CD4+ T cells sorted from blood. Source of these receptors: a man between 18 and 29 years old in good health. CDR3s include the opening cysteine and the closing phenylalanine or tryptophan. A D gene is named only where the DNA matches it firmly. Some rows mark clone size as missing; the rest say once, few, many or name a class of expanded clone.

D	J	V	size	CDR3	DNA
TRBD2	TRBJ2-5	TRBV6-5	-	CASSTRLAGSETQYF	TGTGCCAGCAGTACGCGACTAGCGGGATCGGAGACCCAGTACTTC
-	TRBJ1-6	TRBV2	-	CASSGSGSPLHF	TGTGCCAGCAGCGGGAGCGGATCACCCCTCCACTTT
-	TRBJ1-6	TRBV5-3	once	CASPVGRRNSPLHF	TGTGCCTCCCCTGTTGGGAGGAGGAATTCACCCCTCCACTTT
TRBD1	TRBJ2-1	TRBV27	-	CASRGQGTYNEQFF	TGTGCCAGCAGGGGACAGGGAACCTACAATGAGCAGTTCTTC
-	TRBJ2-6	TRBV10-1	-	CASSASGSGANVLTF	TGCGCCAGCAGTGCCTCAGGGTCCGGGGCCAACGTCCTGACTTTC
TRBD2	TRBJ2-7	TRBV10-3	-	CAISEETSGNNEQYF	TGTGCCATCAGCGAGGAGACTAGCGGGAACAACGAGCAGTACTTC
-	TRBJ2-1	TRBV27	-	CASSLLLAHNEQFF	TGTGCCAGCAGTTTATTGCTAGCGCACAATGAGCAGTTCTTC
-	TRBJ2-1	TRBV28	-	CASSLRSYNEQFF	TGTGCCAGCAGTTTACGATCCTACAATGAGCAGTTCTTC
TRBD1	TRBJ1-6	TRBV6-1	-	CASSEADREWDSPLHF	TGTGCCAGCAGTGAAGCGGACAGGGAGTGGGATTCACCCCTCCACTTT
TRBD1	TRBJ1-4	TRBV2	-	CASSPTGTGNEKLFF	TGTGCCAGCAGCCCAACCGGGACAGGAAATGAAAAACTGTTTTTT
TRBD1	TRBJ2-7	TRBV5-6	-	CASSLQGWTVYEQYF	TGTGCCAGCAGCTTACAGGGGTGGACTGTTTACGAGCAGTACTTC
-	TRBJ1-2	TRBV6-6	once	CASRTSGDYGYTF	TGTGCCAGCAGAACCTCAGGGGACTATGGCTACACCTTC
TRBD1	TRBJ1-5	TRBV19	-	CASSIVGQGGQPQHF	TGTGCCAGTAGTATAGTAGGGCAGGGGGGACAGCCCCAGCATTTT
-	TRBJ2-7	TRBV7-9	-	CASSLVVDRTVEQYF	TGTGCCAGCAGCTTAGTCGTTGACAGAACAGTCGAGCAGTACTTC
-	TRBJ2-5	TRBV18	-	CASSLTDQETQYF	TGTGCCAGCTCCTTGACAGATCAAGAGACCCAGTACTTC
-	TRBJ2-2	TRBV5-1	-	CASSLSGTVNTGELFF	TGCGCCAGCAGCCTCAGCGGGACAGTCAACACCGGGGAGCTGTTTTTT
TRBD1	TRBJ1-6	TRBV19	-	CASRANRDSNSPLHF	TGTGCCAGTAGGGCCAACCGGGACAGTAATTCACCCCTCCACTTT
-	TRBJ2-7	TRBV7-2	-	CASSYTDWSSYEQYF	TGTGCCAGCAGCTACACTGACTGGAGCTCCTACGAGCAGTACTTC
-	TRBJ1-5	TRBV28	-	CASSFGGWNQPQHF	TGTGCCAGCAGTTTCGGGGGCTGGAACCAGCCCCAGCATTTT
-	TRBJ2-3	TRBV6-1	-	CASREGGGSTDTQYF	TGTGCCAGCAGGGAGGGGGGGGGAAGCACAGATACGCAGTATTTT
-	TRBJ2-7	TRBV6-5	-	CASSSRGRSGSYEQYF	TGTGCCAGCAGTTCACGAGGCCGATCAGGGTCCTACGAGCAGTACTTC
-	TRBJ2-4	TRBV6-4	-	CASSDFRAPGAKNIQYF	TGTGCCAGCAGTGACTTTAGGGCACCGGGGGCCAAAAACATTCAGTACTTC
-	TRBJ1-1	TRBV13	-	CASSPDRTNTEAFF	TGTGCCAGCAGCCCCGACAGGACGAACACTGAAGCTTTCTTT
-	TRBJ1-4	TRBV6-6	-	CASSPPTGEKLFF	TGTGCCAGCAGTCCCCCTACAGGGGAAAAACTGTTTTTT
-	TRBJ2-7	TRBV15	-	CATSRDLSLGASYEQYF	TGTGCCACCAGCAGAGACTTATCCCTAGGGGCCTCCTACGAGCAGTACTTC
TRBD1	TRBJ1-2	TRBV2	-	CASGLTLGQGNYGYTF	TGTGCCTCGGGCCTTACCCTTGGACAGGGTAACTATGGCTACACCTTC
-	TRBJ1-1	TRBV7-9	-	CASSFGQLNTEAFF	TGTGCCAGCAGCTTTGGGCAGCTGAACACTGAAGCTTTCTTT
-	TRBJ1-6	TRBV5-1	few	CASTPQVGYSPLHF	TGCGCCAGCACCCCGCAAGTAGGTTATTCACCCCTCCACTTT
-	TRBJ2-2	TRBV5-4	-	CASSLASGRHTGELFF	TGTGCCAGCAGCTTGGCCTCCGGGCGGCACACCGGGGAGCTGTTTTTT
TRBD1	TRBJ1-2	TRBV9	-	CASSGGGQALYGYTF	TGTGCCAGCAGCGGAGGGGGACAGGCCCTCTATGGCTACACCTTC